This paragraph covers one T cell receptor (beta chain) sequence. Its antigen is still unknown. Vbeta (60) and Jbeta (13) primers were used in the PCR. Sequencing used immunoSEQ multiplex PCR; TCRdb keeps in-frame clones, though not all of them. The sample holds some 50,000 clones, 72% seen once. V dropped 5 bases and J dropped 4 bases, with 8 bases sitting between them. The germline gives CDR1 SNHLY, CDR2 FYNNEI. The CDR3 has 12 residues. The data stem from a study of cytomegalovirus exposure and HLA in healthy donors. Study-level findings and limits: According to the study, about 180 TCR beta chains were cytomegalovirus-associated. As a later analysis revealed, most CMV-associated TCR beta chains appeared HLA-restricted.

V usage is TRBV2 and J usage is TRBJ1-2; the D gene is possibly TRBD1 (5 bases). The specimen was PBMCs. The sequence was obtained from a man aged 30-40 years in good health and CMV-seronegative. CDR3 nucleotides: TGTGCCAGCAGTTCAGGGCCCTATGGCTACACCTTC. Protein sequence: CASSSGPYGYTF. The full variable domain, with the rest looked up from reference TRBV2 and TRBJ1-2, is EPEVTQTPSHQVTQMGQEVILRCVPISNHLYFYWYRQILGQKVEFLVSFYNNEISEKSEIFDDQFSVERPDGSNFTLKIRSTKLEDSAMYFCASSSGPYGYTFGSGTRLTVV.